This T cell receptor beta chain was sequenced during a study of cytomegalovirus exposure and HLA in healthy donors. PCR primers comprised 60 Vbeta and 13 Jbeta primers. Measured with immunoSEQ multiplex PCR; TCRdb has only the in-frame clones, and not every one. This sample yields 100,000 to 150,000 clones, of which roughly 71% are seen a single time; under 6.5% belongs to the top ten. General study points: Data from an earlier analysis indicated that most TCR beta V segments were productive either about 87% or about 30% of the time.

On this clone itself: What it recognizes is unknown.

The TCR comes from a woman in her forties or fifties in good health and CMV-seropositive. Sequenced sample: PBMCs.

The CDR3 coding sequence is TGTGCCAGCAGCCTATTAATGAACACTGAAGCTTTCTTT. Its protein product is CASSLLMNTEAFF. The V and J genes are TRBV7-2 and TRBJ1-1, with unresolved D. Germline V CDR1 and CDR2: SGHTA, FQGNSA. The CDR3 covers 13 residues. The germline V and J ends were trimmed by 5 bases and 0 bases, with 7 bases remaining between them.